This T cell receptor (beta chain) is drawn from a study of blood T cell repertoires in COVID-19. CDR1 and CDR2 (germline): LNHDA, SQIVND (reference sequence). The CDR3 has 13 amino acids. V gave up 7 bases and J gave up 4 bases, with 14 bases separating them. Sequencing was performed with immunoSEQ multiplex PCR; in TCRdb, only in-frame clones are kept and a portion is missing. Of fewer than 200,000 clones in the sample, 60% to 85% were seen once. Material: peripheral blood. The origin of this receptor is a man in his 70s with acute or convalescent COVID-19. This chain connects TRBV19 to TRBJ2-7; possible D gene TRBD2, 5 bases. The CDR3 here is CASTPSGRYEQYF. The CDR3 region has the DNA TGTGCCAGTACCCCGAGCGGCAGATACGAGCAGTACTTC.